Shown below are 18 T cell receptor beta chains from a single sample sequenced in a study of blood T cell repertoires in COVID-19. Method: immunoSEQ multiplex PCR; TCRdb's copy keeps in-frame clones and lacks some. The sample lists about 99,000 clones, around 83% occurring once. Sequencing used peripheral blood. The receptors derive from a man in his 70s with active or convalescent COVID-19.

V usage is TRBV20-1 and J usage is TRBJ2-1; 12 positions agree with TRBD2. J was trimmed by 9 bases and V by 3 bases; bases with no gene match: 6. Germline loops: CDR1 DFQATT, CDR2 SNEGSKA (reference sequence). The length of the CDR3 is 14 residues. The CDR3 region is CSASSLAGGLEQFF. The CDR3 nucleotides read TGCAGTGCTAGTAGCCTAGCGGGGGGGCTTGAGCAGTTCTTC.

This chain joins TRBV27 and TRBJ1-4; weak D call: TRBD1 (5 bases). The germline V and J ends were trimmed by 2 bases and 7 bases, with 17 bases remaining between them. The CDR3 contains 16 residues. CDR1 MNHEY and CDR2 SMNVEV come from the germline V gene (reference sequence). The CDR3 loop is CASSLLMPGSGEKLFF. CDR3 DNA: TGTGCCAGCAGTTTACTCATGCCAGGGTCGGGTGAAAAACTGTTTTTT.

This chain's CDR3 is CASSVGTGNMNTEAFF. The CDR3 nucleotides read TGTGCCAGCAGCGTGGGGACAGGGAACATGAACACTGAAGCTTTCTTT. The chain carries TRBV9 and TRBJ1-1; TRBD1 agrees at 9 bases. CDR1 and CDR2 from the germline V gene are SGDLS and YYNGEE. The CDR3 length is 16 residues. With 2 bases clipped from V and 0 bases from J, the junction kept 5 bases outside the gene matches. The complete variable domain, with remaining parts taken from reference TRBV9 and TRBJ1-1, reads DSGVTQTPKHLITATGQRVTLRCSPRSGDLSVYWYQQSLDQGLQFLIQYYNGEERAKGNILERFSAQQFPDLHSELNLSSLELGDSALYFCASSVGTGNMNTEAFFGQGTRLTVV.

The DNA for the CDR3 is TGCAGCGTTGACCCTACGGGTTTGGGCACTGAAGCTTTCTTT. Translation: CSVDPTGLGTEAFF. The chain carries TRBV29-1 and TRBJ1-1; D unresolved. CDR3 length: 14 residues. Germline CDR1 is SQVTM and CDR2 is ANQGSEA. The V and J ends lost 3 bases and 4 bases respectively, with 15 bases between them.

The rearrangement uses TRBV5-6 and TRBJ1-2; D uncertain. Trimming removed 2 bases from V and 7 bases from J, with 6 bases in between. Germline CDR1 SGHDT, CDR2 YYEEEE. This CDR3 comprises 11 residues. The CDR3 region is CASSFGFGYTF. CDR3 in DNA: TGTGCCAGCAGCTTCGGGTTTGGCTACACCTTC.

CDR3 in amino acids: CASSLGGTGNTIYF. CDR3 bases: TGTGCCAGCAGTTTGGGGGGGACTGGAAACACCATATATTTT. V usage is TRBV28 and J usage is TRBJ1-3, with D possibly matching TRBD1 (5 bases). This CDR3 has 14 residues. Germline CDR1 and CDR2: MDHEN and SYDVKM. V shed 3 bases and J shed 2 bases, with 8 bases lying between them.

This clone came up once. The rearrangement links TRBV5-1 to TRBJ2-5; 8 bases agree with TRBD1. The V and J ends lost 5 bases and 0 bases, in that order; junction bases with no gene match: 9. The germline gives CDR1 SGHRS, CDR2 YFSETQ. The CDR3 sequence is 16 residues long. CDR3 protein: CASRSGTGKYQETQYF. CDR3 coding DNA: TGCGCCAGCAGATCCGGGACAGGAAAGTACCAAGAGACCCAGTACTTC.

The CDR3 is CASSGLYEAFF. The CDR3 DNA is TGTGCCAGCAGTGGACTGTATGAAGCTTTCTTT. The V gene is TRBV12-3 or TRBV12-4, the J gene TRBJ1-1; no definite D call. Trimming stripped 5 bases from V and 7 bases from J, with 8 bases between. This CDR3 has 11 residues.

The V gene is TRBV6-2 or TRBV6-3, the J gene TRBJ2-2; D is ambiguous. Germline V gene lookup returns CDR1 MNHEY and CDR2 SVGEGT. V gave up 0 bases and J gave up 6 bases, with 8 bases separating them. This CDR3 has 14 residues. CDR3 DNA: TGTGCCAGCAGTTACTCGCGCCCCCCCGGGGAGCTGTTTTTT. Its translation: CASSYSRPPGELFF.

This chain connects TRBV16 to TRBJ1-4, with 8 nucleotides matching TRBD1. Looked up from germline, CDR1 is KGHSY and CDR2 is FQNENV. With V trimmed by 3 bases and J by 5 bases, 8 bases remained unmatched. This CDR3 region has 16 residues. The DNA of the CDR3 is TGTGCCAGCAGCCAGCCTACAGGGGGACGAAATGAAAAACTGTTTTTT. This codes for CASSQPTGGRNEKLFF.

The J gene is TRBJ1-5, the V gene TRBV5-6; TRBD1 matches 9 bases. This CDR3 spans 16 amino acids. After removal of 2 bases from V and 6 bases from J, the junction contained 9 bases not matched to a gene. Per germline, CDR1 SGHDT and CDR2 YYEEEE. The CDR3 protein is CASSLRRTGAGQPQHF. For the CDR3, the DNA is TGTGCCAGCAGCTTACGAAGGACAGGGGCGGGTCAGCCCCAGCATTTT.

The chain uses TRBV19 and TRBJ2-1; 7 bases line up with TRBD2. The V segment lost 8 bases and the J segment 6 bases; nucleotides outside the gene matches: 10. Germline CDR1 is LNHDA and CDR2 is SQIVND (reference sequence). The CDR3 is made up of 14 amino acids. DNA of the CDR3: TGTGCCAGTTCCGTGGTGGGGGGGGTCAATGAGCAGTTCTTC. This codes for CASSVVGGVNEQFF.

A remark on this clone: This sample also contains other DNA sequences that code for the same CDR3. The rearrangement joins TRBV2 to TRBJ2-7; TRBD2 is a possible D gene (7 bases). The CDR3 loop spans 15 amino acids. V was pared by 6 bases and J by 9 bases, with 24 bases between. Germline V gene lookup returns CDR1 SNHLY and CDR2 FYNNEI. The CDR3 sequence is CASRTGSGEGRGQYF. The DNA for the CDR3 is TGTGCCAGCAGGACAGGTTCAGGGGAGGGTCGTGGGCAGTACTTC.

This sequence joins TRBV7-2 and TRBJ1-1; D gene unclear. The CDR3 runs to 15 residues. Germline CDR1 and CDR2: SGHTA and FQGNSA. V gave up 1 base and J gave up 1 base, with 10 bases separating them. The CDR3 DNA is TGTGCCAGCAGCTTAGATATTAGTCGGAACACTGAAGCTTTCTTT. This encodes CASSLDISRNTEAFF.

This chain links TRBV18 with TRBJ2-5; D remains unclear. V lost 2 bases, J lost 5 bases, and 12 bases lay in between. The CDR3 covers 14 residues. Germline V gene sequence: CDR1 KGHSH, CDR2 LQKENI. The DNA of the CDR3 is TGTGCCAGCTCACCAACGCTGGGCCAGGAGACCCAGTACTTC. This translates into CASSPTLGQETQYF.

The genes are TRBV29-1 and TRBJ1-2, with 7 positions matching TRBD1. The CDR3 sequence is 12 residues long. Losses at the gene ends were 8 bases for V and 2 bases for J; bases not matched to a gene: 5. Germline V gene data show CDR1 as SQVTM and CDR2 as ANQGSEA. The CDR3 nucleotides read TGCAGCCATGACAGGGTGAACTATGGCTACACCTTC. Protein product: CSHDRVNYGYTF.

This clone has only a few counts. Other DNA variants within this sample encode the same CDR3. The V call is TRBV28, the J call TRBJ1-5; 10 nucleotides line up with TRBD1. With 3 bases clipped from V and 6 bases from J, the junction kept 5 bases outside the gene matches. Germline lookup yields CDR1 MDHEN and CDR2 SYDVKM. The CDR3 is 15 residues long. Here the CDR3 reads CASSLRTGGSQPQHF. The CDR3 DNA follows: TGTGCCAGCAGTTTGCGGACAGGGGGAAGTCAGCCCCAGCATTTT.

The V and J genes are TRBV28 and TRBJ2-7, with a possible D match to TRBD2 (7 bases). The CDR3 is 16 residues long. CDR1 is MDHEN, CDR2 SYDVKM, per germline. Deletions cut 6 bases from V and 3 bases from J, with 21 bases between. CDR3 loop: CASSSSRGGHLYEQYF. The CDR3 DNA follows: TGTGCCAGCAGCTCTTCTAGGGGGGGCCATCTCTACGAGCAGTACTTC. The full variable domain, its missing parts supplied by reference TRBV28 and TRBJ2-7, is DVKVTQSSRYLVKRTGEKVFLECVQDMDHENMFWYRQDPGLGLRLIYFSYDVKMKEKGDIPEGYSVSREKKERFSLILESASTNQTSMYLCASSSSRGGHLYEQYFGPGTRLTVT.